This T cell receptor beta chain was captured in a study of T cell repertoires in ileal Crohn's disease. TCRdb's copy holds only in-frame clones and misses some; the assay was immunoSEQ multiplex PCR. The data show about 3,000 clones, roughly 88% seen once. This CDR3 is 13 amino acids long. Germline CDR1 reads SGHNT; CDR2 reads YYREEE (reference sequence). V lost 0 bases and J 9 bases, leaving 7 bases between the germline ends. Regarding time point: neoterminal ileum biopsy at postoperative endoscopy, about 6 months after surgery. The clonotype was recovered from an adult with Crohn's disease. The chain is built from TRBV5-4 and TRBJ1-6; unclear D gene. The source material was ileal tissue. The CDR3 here is CASSLGDPSPLHF. The CDR3 DNA follows: TGTGCCAGCAGCTTGGGCGATCCTTCACCCCTCCACTTT.